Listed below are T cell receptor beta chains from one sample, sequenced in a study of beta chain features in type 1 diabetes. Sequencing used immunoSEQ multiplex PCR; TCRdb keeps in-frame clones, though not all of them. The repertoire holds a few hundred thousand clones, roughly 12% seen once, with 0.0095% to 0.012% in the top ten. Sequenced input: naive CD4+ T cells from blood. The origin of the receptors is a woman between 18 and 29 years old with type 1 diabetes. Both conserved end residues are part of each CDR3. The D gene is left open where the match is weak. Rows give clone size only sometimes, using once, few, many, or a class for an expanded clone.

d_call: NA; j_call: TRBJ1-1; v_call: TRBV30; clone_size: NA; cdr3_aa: CAWRRLGLMNTEAFF; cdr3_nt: TGTGCCTGGAGGCGCCTTGGACTGATGAACACTGAAGCTTTCTTT
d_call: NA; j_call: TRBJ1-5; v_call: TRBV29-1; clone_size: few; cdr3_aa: CSVQGQGNQPQHF; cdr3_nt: TGCAGCGTTCAGGGGCAGGGCAATCAGCCCCAGCATTTT
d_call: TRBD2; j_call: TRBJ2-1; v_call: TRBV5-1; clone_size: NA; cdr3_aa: CASSPDSGSRYNEQFF; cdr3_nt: TGCGCCAGCAGCCCTGACAGCGGGAGTAGGTACAATGAGCAGTTCTTC
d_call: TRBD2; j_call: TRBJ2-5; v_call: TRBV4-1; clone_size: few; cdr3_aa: CASSQVETSGRGETQYF; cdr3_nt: TGCGCCAGCAGCCAAGTCGAGACTAGCGGGCGGGGCGAGACCCAGTACTTC
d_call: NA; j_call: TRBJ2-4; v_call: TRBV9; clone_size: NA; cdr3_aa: CASSADQGKNIQYF; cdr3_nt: TGTGCCAGCAGCGCAGACCAGGGGAAAAACATTCAGTACTTC
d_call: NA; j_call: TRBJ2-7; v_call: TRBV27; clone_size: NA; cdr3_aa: CASSSLASYEQYF; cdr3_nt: TGTGCCAGCAGTTCGCTAGCCTCCTACGAGCAGTACTTC
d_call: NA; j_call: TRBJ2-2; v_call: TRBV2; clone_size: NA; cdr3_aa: CASSYAGELFF; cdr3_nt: TGTGCCAGCAGTTATGCCGGGGAGCTGTTTTTT
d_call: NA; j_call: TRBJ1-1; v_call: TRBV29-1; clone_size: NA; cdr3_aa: CSVDGRMNTEAFF; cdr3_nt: TGCAGCGTTGATGGCAGGATGAACACTGAAGCTTTCTTT
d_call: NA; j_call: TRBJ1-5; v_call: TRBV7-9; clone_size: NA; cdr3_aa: CASSLLEGQPQHF; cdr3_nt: TGTGCCAGCAGCTTACTTGAGGGTCAGCCCCAGCATTTT
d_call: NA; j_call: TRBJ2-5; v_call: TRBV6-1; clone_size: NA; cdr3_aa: CASSVTREQETQYF; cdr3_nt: TGTGCCAGCAGTGTCACTAGAGAGCAAGAGACCCAGTACTTC
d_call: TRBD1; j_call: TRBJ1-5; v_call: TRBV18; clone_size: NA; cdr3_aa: CASSPSGGNQPQHF; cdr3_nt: TGTGCCAGCTCACCTTCAGGGGGGAATCAGCCCCAGCATTTT
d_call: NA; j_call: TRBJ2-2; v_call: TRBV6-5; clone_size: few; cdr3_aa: CASTRGFAGELFF; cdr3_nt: TGTGCCAGCACCAGGGGATTTGCCGGGGAGCTGTTTTTT
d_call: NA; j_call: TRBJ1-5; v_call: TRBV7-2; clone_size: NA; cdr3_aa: CASSYGQLGNQPQHF; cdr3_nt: TGTGCCAGCAGCTACGGACAGTTAGGGAATCAGCCCCAGCATTTT
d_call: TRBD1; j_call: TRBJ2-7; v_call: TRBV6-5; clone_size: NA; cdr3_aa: CASKTGTVSYEQYF; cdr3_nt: TGTGCCTCAAAAACCGGGACAGTCTCCTACGAGCAGTACTTC